This passage covers 20 T cell receptor beta chains from one sample sequenced in a study of beta chain features in type 1 diabetes. Study-wide findings and caveats: Shortening that was moderate but significant affected the TCRB CDR3s of Type 1 diabetes patients in all four CD4+ subsets.

Their target antigens are unknown. The isolated RNA, all of it, was reverse transcribed, so expressed TCRB transcripts were what got sequenced. Repertoires were generated with immunoSEQ multiplex PCR, while TCRdb's copy carries only in-frame clones and drops some. Of around 140,000 clones in the sample, about 10% were seen once. The source material was central memory CD4+ T cells from blood. These receptor sequences come from a man aged 30 to 45 with type 1 diabetes.

The chain links TRBV5-4 to TRBJ2-5, with 9 positions matching TRBD2. The ends lost 6 bases at V and 3 bases at J; junction bases unmatched: 9. This CDR3 contains 15 residues. Germline assignment: CDR1 SGHNT and CDR2 YYREEE (reference sequence). CDR3 protein: CASKRGGGAEETQYF. In DNA, the CDR3 is TGTGCCAGCAAACGGGGCGGGGGGGCCGAAGAGACCCAGTACTTC.

This clone has only a few counts. The rearrangement uses TRBV2 and TRBJ2-5, with D hard to call. Germline V lookup: CDR1 SNHLY, CDR2 FYNNEI. The CDR3 contains 13 residues. With 0 bases removed from V and 5 bases from J, the gap between germline ends came to 7 bases. The CDR3 protein is CASSEAGWETQYF. DNA for the CDR3: TGTGCCAGCAGTGAAGCCGGGTGGGAGACCCAGTACTTC.

The table lists this clone with a few counts. The genes are TRBV29-1 and TRBJ1-1, with D tentatively TRBD1 (5 bases). Looked up from germline, CDR1 is SQVTM and CDR2 is ANQGSEA. Trimming left V 7 bases short and J 1 base short, with 16 bases between. This CDR3 has 14 amino acids. The CDR3 DNA follows: TGCAGCGGAGAGGGGACTTTCCGGAACACTGAAGCTTTCTTT. Its protein is CSGEGTFRNTEAFF.

The chain couples TRBV6-5 to TRBJ2-5, with D possibly matching TRBD1 (6 bases). This CDR3 contains 14 residues. V lost 5 bases, J lost 4 bases, and 14 bases lay in between. Per the germline V gene, CDR1 is MNHEY and CDR2 is SVGAGI. The CDR3 sequence is CASSAAQGRETQYF. The CDR3 DNA sequence: TGTGCCAGCAGTGCCGCACAGGGTAGAGAGACCCAGTACTTC.

This clone came up a few times. The chain employs TRBV9 and TRBJ1-5; D might be TRBD1 (6 bases). Germline V CDR1 and CDR2: SGDLS, YYNGEE. V shed 3 bases and J shed 3 bases, with 10 bases lying between them. The CDR3 length is 14 residues. In nucleotides, the CDR3 is TGTGCCAGCAGCGAAACAGGGTACAATCAGCCCCAGCATTTT. Its protein is CASSETGYNQPQHF. The complete variable domain, with remaining parts taken from reference TRBV9 and TRBJ1-5, reads DSGVTQTPKHLITATGQRVTLRCSPRSGDLSVYWYQQSLDQGLQFLIQYYNGEERAKGNILERFSAQQFPDLHSELNLSSLELGDSALYFCASSETGYNQPQHFGDGTRLSIL.

This clone was observed a few times. The chain carries TRBV6-5 and TRBJ2-1; possibly TRBD1 for D (5 bases). This CDR3 is 12 amino acids long. In germline, CDR1 is MNHEY, CDR2 SVGAGI. Between the trimmed V and J ends, which lost 5 bases and 10 bases, there was a span of 12 bases. In DNA form, the CDR3 reads TGTGCCAGCAGTCCTCCGACAGCCGAGCAGTTCTTC. Its translation: CASSPPTAEQFF.

The rearrangement links TRBV7-2 to TRBJ1-6, with D maybe TRBD1 (6 bases). The CDR3 spans 14 residues. Trimming cost V 3 bases and J 10 bases, with 13 bases left between them. Germline CDR1 and CDR2: SGHTA and FQGNSA. The CDR3 is CASSLGGLKSPLHF. CDR3 nucleotide sequence: TGTGCCAGCAGCTTGGGGGGGCTGAAGTCACCCCTCCACTTT.

This clone was seen a few times. The chain has TRBV27 and TRBJ1-6; tentatively, D is TRBD1 (5 bases). This CDR3 region has 13 residues. CDR1 is MNHEY, CDR2 SMNVEV, per germline (reference sequence). V was cut by 6 bases and J by 7 bases, with 10 bases left in between. The CDR3 coding sequence is TGTGCCAGCAGCCGCAGGGCGAATTCACCCCTCCACTTT. Translated, it gives CASSRRANSPLHF.

In this sample, this clone turned up a few times. The gene calls are TRBV6-6 and TRBJ2-5; 9 nucleotides line up with TRBD1. Germline trimming cut 2 bases from V and 5 bases from J; bases unmatched to any gene: 6. Germline assignment: CDR1 MNHNY and CDR2 SVGAGI (reference sequence). The CDR3 consists of 15 residues. The CDR3 DNA follows: TGTGCCAGCAGTTACGGACAGGGGACCTCTGAGACCCAGTACTTC. Translating gives CASSYGQGTSETQYF.

This clone was observed a few times. V usage is TRBV7-8 and J usage is TRBJ2-7; 9 bases agree with TRBD1. CDR1 and CDR2 from the germline V gene are SGHVS and FQNEAQ. This CDR3 has 15 residues. V lost 4 bases, J lost 3 bases, and 7 bases stayed unmatched. CDR3 residues: CASSSGTGSGYEQYF. The CDR3 DNA follows: TGTGCCAGCAGCTCCGGGACAGGGTCTGGCTACGAGCAGTACTTC.

This clone has a handful of counts. The chain links TRBV6-5 to TRBJ1-2; tentative D call: TRBD1 (6 bases). Germline CDR1 is MNHEY and CDR2 is SVGAGI. CDR3 length equals 15 residues. The V gene lost 5 bases and the J gene lost 0 bases, with 13 bases spanning the gap. This CDR3 reads CASSQPGGPNYGYTF. CDR3 in DNA: TGTGCCAGCAGTCAACCCGGGGGGCCTAACTATGGCTACACCTTC.

This clone was detected only a few times. CDR3 protein: CASSYREIQNEQFF. Here the CDR3 DNA reads TGTGCCAGCAGTTACAGGGAAATACAGAATGAGCAGTTCTTC. V is TRBV2 and J is TRBJ2-1, with D possibly being TRBD1 (6 bases). V lost 5 bases, J lost 7 bases, and 15 bases lay in between. This CDR3 has 14 amino acids. Germline V lookup: CDR1 SNHLY, CDR2 FYNNEI.

This clone was seen more than once but under ten times. J is TRBJ2-7 and V is TRBV2, with D tentatively TRBD1 (7 bases). Germline CDR1 SNHLY, CDR2 FYNNEI. This CDR3 comprises 13 residues. The V gene lost 5 bases and the J gene lost 6 bases, with 14 bases spanning the gap. CDR3: CASSKTGTGEQYF. In DNA form, the CDR3 reads TGTGCCAGCAGTAAGACAGGGACTGGCGAGCAGTACTTC.

The CDR3 DNA is TGTGCCAGCAGACCACCGGGACTGTCCTACGAGCAGTACTTC. It translates to CASRPPGLSYEQYF. The chain combines TRBV7-9 with TRBJ2-7, with D perhaps TRBD2 (6 bases). The CDR3 has 14 residues. CDR1 and CDR2 (germline): SEHNR, FQNEAQ (reference sequence). V gave up 6 bases and J gave up 1 base, with 13 bases separating them.

The chain couples TRBV6-5 to TRBJ2-7, with 9 bases fitting TRBD1. The germline V gene has CDR1 MNHEY and CDR2 SVGAGI. V shed 11 bases, J shed 3 bases, and the junction held 5 bases outside the gene matches. This CDR3 is built from 12 residues. CDR3 sequence reads: CAGGQGGYEQYF. The CDR3 DNA sequence: TGTGCCGGGGGACAGGGAGGCTACGAGCAGTACTTC.

This clone was seen a few times. This chain connects TRBV2 to TRBJ2-7; 12 bases map to TRBD2. In germline, CDR1 is SNHLY, CDR2 FYNNEI. V dropped 9 bases and J dropped 6; count of bases not matched to a gene: 6. The CDR3 is made up of 13 amino acids. The CDR3 protein is CASLAGGRGEQYF. In DNA, the CDR3 is TGTGCCAGTCTAGCGGGGGGGCGTGGCGAGCAGTACTTC.

This clone showed up just a few times. The chain joins TRBV2 to TRBJ1-2; D may be TRBD1 (5 bases). The CDR3 spans 14 residues. The germline V and J ends were trimmed by 8 bases and 6 bases, with 19 bases remaining between them. Germline values: CDR1 SNHLY, CDR2 FYNNEI. The CDR3 protein is CASLEGRPDNGYTF. CDR3 in DNA: TGTGCCAGCCTGGAGGGACGCCCCGATAATGGCTACACCTTC.

The chain recombines TRBV6-5 with TRBJ1-6; weak D call: TRBD1 (6 bases). Trimming removed 0 bases at V and 7 bases at J, with 10 bases between. Germline V gives CDR1 MNHEY, CDR2 SVGAGI. The length of the CDR3 is 15 residues. The CDR3 spells CASSYSGRGNSPLHF. CDR3 sequence (DNA): TGTGCCAGCAGTTACTCGGGAAGGGGGAATTCACCCCTCCACTTT.

This clone was seen more than once but under ten times. The chain combines TRBV4-3 with TRBJ2-5; 9 nucleotides match TRBD1. Germline V CDR1 and CDR2: LGHNA, YSLEER. The V and J ends lost 4 bases and 2 bases, in that order; junction bases with no gene match: 5. The CDR3 runs to 15 residues. CDR3 in DNA: TGCGCCAGCAGCCGCGAGGGACAGGGACAAGAGACCCAGTACTTC. Protein: CASSREGQGQETQYF.

Many counts were recorded for this clone. V is TRBV2 and J is TRBJ2-3; 10 nucleotides align to TRBD1. V lost 6 bases to trimming and J lost 4 bases; unmatched junction nucleotides: 7. This CDR3 has 15 residues. Germline V gene sequence: CDR1 SNHLY, CDR2 FYNNEI. The CDR3 DNA reads as TGTGCCAGCAGCCGGGACAGGGGCGCGTCAGATACGCAGTATTTT. Protein sequence: CASSRDRGASDTQYF.